This T cell receptor (beta chain) derives from a study of T cell responses to AZD1222 COVID-19 vaccine. At the level of the study: Investigators merged groups given second doses at roughly 4 or roughly 12 weeks. Overall study results and limits: Seropositive status at baseline applied to only a handful of AZD1222 recipients.

A note on this clone: Its specificity is unknown.

Using immunoSEQ multiplex PCR, the repertoire was profiled, and TCRdb retains in-frame clones only, with some absent. This sample yields 160,000 or so clones, of which 91% are seen a single time; approximately 4.8% belongs to the top ten. Germline values: CDR1 SGHTA, CDR2 FQGNSA. CDR3 size: 17 residues. V gave up 6 bases and J gave up 5 bases; unmatched junction bases: 10. The chain combines TRBV7-2 with TRBJ2-2; TRBD2 aligns across 12 bases. This specimen was peripheral blood, taken on day 0 of AZD1222 vaccination. The receptor comes from an adult in good health. CDR3 bases: TGTGCCAGCAGACCTAGCGGGAGGGCCGAGGGGACCGGGGAGCTGTTTTTT. It encodes CASRPSGRAEGTGELFF.